These 6 T cell receptor beta chains came from one sample sequenced in a study of blood T cell repertoires in COVID-19. Repertoires were generated with immunoSEQ multiplex PCR, while TCRdb's copy carries only in-frame clones and drops some. The data show about 70,000 clones, about 84% seen once. The sequencing sample was made of peripheral blood. Source of these receptors: a woman in her sixties with acute or convalescent COVID-19.

This clone appeared once. This chain connects TRBV6-5 to TRBJ2-1; 7 bases agree with TRBD2. The CDR3 sequence is 15 residues long. Germline V gives CDR1 MNHEY, CDR2 SVGAGI. Trimming took 10 bases from V and 8 from J; bases not matched to a gene: 17. This CDR3 is CATGHQSGMTHEQFF. The CDR3 DNA reads TGTGCCACCGGGCATCAGAGCGGGATGACCCATGAGCAGTTCTTC.

This clone was recorded a few times. The chain employs TRBV11-1 and TRBJ1-1, with 7 bases that match TRBD1. Losses at the gene ends were 5 bases for V and 1 base for J; bases not matched to a gene: 7. CDR3 length: 15 amino acids. Germline V gives CDR1 SGHAT, CDR2 FQDESV (reference sequence). CDR3 coding DNA: TGTGCCAGCAGCCTATCACCAGGGGGGAACACTGAAGCTTTCTTT. This encodes CASSLSPGGNTEAFF.

The rearrangement uses TRBV20-1 and TRBJ2-7; D possibly corresponds to TRBD1 (5 bases). V was shortened by 7 bases and J by 4 bases, with 11 bases between the two germline ends. The CDR3 is made up of 11 amino acids. Germline CDR1 DFQATT, CDR2 SNEGSKA (reference sequence). CDR3 DNA sequence: TGCAGTGTGACAGCCTTATACGAGCAGTACTTC. Amino acid sequence: CSVTALYEQYF.

This chain joins TRBV27 and TRBJ1-2; 9 bases match TRBD1. Germline CDR1 and CDR2: MNHEY and SMNVEV (reference sequence). J gave up 5 bases and V 6 bases, and 7 bases lay outside the gene matches. The CDR3 consists of 14 residues. The CDR3 reads CASRPRDRAYGYTF. CDR3 DNA sequence: TGTGCCAGCAGACCCCGGGACAGGGCTTATGGCTACACCTTC.

The V gene is TRBV5-5, the J gene TRBJ2-7; D remains ambiguous. The V gene's germline CDR1 is SGHKS and CDR2 YYEKEE (reference sequence). The CDR3 loop spans 14 amino acids. Trimming removed 0 bases from V and 2 bases from J, with 9 bases in between. In nucleotides, the CDR3 is TGTGCCAGCAGCTTGGTCGATAGAGCCTACGAGCAGTACTTC. This encodes CASSLVDRAYEQYF.

The chain uses TRBV5-6 and TRBJ2-7; TRBD1 might be the D (6 bases). V lost 0 bases, J lost 3 bases, and 13 bases lay in between. The CDR3 length is 15 residues. Germline CDR1 SGHDT, CDR2 YYEEEE. The CDR3 reads CASSLDPGHLYEQYF. Written as DNA, the CDR3 is TGTGCCAGCAGCTTGGATCCGGGACACCTCTACGAGCAGTACTTC.